These 4 T cell receptor beta chains share one sample of origin, sequenced in a study of T cell clonality in common variable immunodeficiency. The repertoire was sequenced with immunoSEQ multiplex PCR; TCRdb's copy has only in-frame clones and lacks some. Altogether tens of thousands of clones were found in the sample, and no singletons occur. The sequencing input was peripheral blood mononuclear cells. The receptors come from a person aged 18 to 70 in good health.

This clone was counted ten times or more. The sequence runs out 3 residues before the end of the CDR3; the remainder is reconstructed from the germline J gene. J is TRBJ2-3 and V is TRBV4-1; 14 positions agree with TRBD2. CDR3 size: 18 residues. V trimming: 1 base; J trimming: 5 bases; junction bases outside the gene matches: 8. Germline loops: CDR1 MGHRA, CDR2 YSYEKL. This CDR3 reads CASSQVRLAGGRGDTQYF. The DNA read from the CDR3 is TGCGCCAGCAGCCAAGTACGACTAGCGGGAGGGCGGGGAGATACG.

This clone was counted at least ten times. Read sequence stops 3 residues before the CDR3 end, and the germline J gene provides the missing end. The rearrangement uses TRBV19 and TRBJ2-7; 11 positions agree with TRBD1. This CDR3 has 15 amino acids. Germline V gene sequence: CDR1 LNHDA, CDR2 SQIVND (reference sequence). J was trimmed by 3 bases and V by 4 bases; bases with no gene match: 5. CDR3 in amino acids: CASSTGTGGIYEQYF. CDR3 DNA (partial): TGTGCCAGTAGTACCGGGACAGGGGGTATCTACGAG.

This clone was found many times. The DNA ends 3 residues before the CDR3 does, and the rest of the CDR3 is filled in from the germline J gene. J is TRBJ2-1 and V is TRBV5-1; 8 bases map to TRBD1. The ends lost 0 bases at V and 8 bases at J; junction bases unmatched: 10. Germline V gene lookup returns CDR1 SGHRS and CDR2 YFSETQ. This CDR3 comprises 16 residues. This CDR3 is CASSLDPDRVGDEQFF. Partial CDR3 DNA: TGCGCCAGCAGCTTGGATCCGGACAGGGTGGGGGATGAG.

This clone was observed a handful of times. Read data end 3 residues before the CDR3 end; the end is taken from the germline J gene. The chain couples TRBV6-4 to TRBJ2-1; 8 positions match TRBD2. CDR1 and CDR2 from the germline V gene are MRHNA and SNTAGT. The CDR3 extends over 15 amino acids. J gave up 4 bases and V 5 bases, and 7 bases lay outside the gene matches. This CDR3 is CASSTELAAYNEQFF. CDR3 DNA (partial): TGTGCCAGCAGTACGGAACTAGCGGCATACAATGAG.